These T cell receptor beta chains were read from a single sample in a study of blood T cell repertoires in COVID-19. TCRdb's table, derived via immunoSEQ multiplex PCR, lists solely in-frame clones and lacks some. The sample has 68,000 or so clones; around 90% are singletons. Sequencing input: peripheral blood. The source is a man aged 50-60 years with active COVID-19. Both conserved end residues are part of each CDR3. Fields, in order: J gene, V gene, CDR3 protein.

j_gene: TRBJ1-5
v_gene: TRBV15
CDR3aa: CATRTDRTSNQPQHF

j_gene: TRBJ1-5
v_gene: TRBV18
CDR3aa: CASSSYQGAEPQHF

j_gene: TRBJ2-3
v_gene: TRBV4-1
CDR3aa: CASSPSPGQGTDTQYF

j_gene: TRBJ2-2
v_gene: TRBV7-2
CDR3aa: CASSFAGAAGELFF

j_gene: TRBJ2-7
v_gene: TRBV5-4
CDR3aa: CASSPEEGEQYF

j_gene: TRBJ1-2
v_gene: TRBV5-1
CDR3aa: CASSLGQGDGYTF

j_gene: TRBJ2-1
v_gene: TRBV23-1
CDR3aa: CASSSGITYNEQFF

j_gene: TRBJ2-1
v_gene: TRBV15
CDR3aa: CATSRWGLVNEQFF

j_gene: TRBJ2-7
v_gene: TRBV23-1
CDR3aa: CATKQGQYF

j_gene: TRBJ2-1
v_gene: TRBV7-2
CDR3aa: CASSGGRGRTYNEQFF

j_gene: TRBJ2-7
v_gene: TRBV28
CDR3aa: CASSLPPGTGVIGVQYF

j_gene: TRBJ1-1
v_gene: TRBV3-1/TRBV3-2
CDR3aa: CASSQDWRGRTEAFF

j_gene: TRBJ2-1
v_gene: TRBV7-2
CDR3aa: CASSLAGGNNEQFF

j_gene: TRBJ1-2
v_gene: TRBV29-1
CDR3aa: CSVATISSPTGNYGYTF

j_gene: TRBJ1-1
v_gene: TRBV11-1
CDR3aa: CASSSDRGPNTEAFF

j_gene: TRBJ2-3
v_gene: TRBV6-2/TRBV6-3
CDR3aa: CASSLTGGTDTQYF

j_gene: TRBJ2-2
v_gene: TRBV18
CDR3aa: CASSPGLPTGELFF